The entry below describes one T cell receptor beta chain. The entry originates in a study of T cells in lung cancer brain metastases. Germline V gene data show CDR1 as SGDLS and CDR2 as YYNGEE. V shed 0 bases and J shed 8 bases, with 10 bases lying between them. The CDR3 is made up of 13 amino acids. Measured with immunoSEQ multiplex PCR; TCRdb has only the in-frame clones, and not every one. The sample records about 800 clones, roughly 90% being singletons. The source is a woman aged 70 to 79 with non-small cell lung cancer. The sequencing input was tumor tissue from the primary lung tumor. This chain links TRBV9 with TRBJ2-3; unclear D gene. The CDR3 DNA reads TGTGCCAGCAGCGTAGATAGCTCCTTTACGCAGTATTTT. Its translation: CASSVDSSFTQYF.